This TCR beta chain was observed in a study of early stage breast cancer tumors. Study details: About 70% of the 16 invasive tumors were ER+, PR+ and HER2-. About 8 ER+/PR+/HER2- tumors were invasive ductal; a few were invasive lobular.

TCRdb's table, derived via immunoSEQ multiplex PCR, lists solely in-frame clones and lacks some. The sample lists fewer than 35,000 clones, around 70% occurring once. V was trimmed by 4 bases and J by 2 bases, leaving 4 bases between them. CDR1 is MNHNS, CDR2 SASEGT, per germline. This CDR3 is built from 12 residues. V usage is TRBV6-1 and J usage is TRBJ2-3; D gene uncertain. Source material: blood. This clonotype was sampled from a person between 45 and 65 years old with breast cancer. In DNA form, the CDR3 reads TGTGCCAGCAGTGCGTACACAGATACGCAGTATTTT. Amino acids: CASSAYTDTQYF.